The 26 T cell receptor beta chains below come from one sample, sequenced in a study of shared clonotypes between healthy human individuals. Profiling relied on immunoSEQ multiplex PCR, and the TCRdb table lists in-frame clones only, not all of them. This table holds millions of clones, around 94% found once. Sequenced: naive CD4+ T cells sorted from blood. Subset meaning: CD45RA+ positively selected. The receptors here all came from a man in his late teens or twenties in good health.

This chain connects TRBV10-3 to TRBJ1-1; D unclear. Germline CDR1 and CDR2: ENHRY and SYGVKD. This CDR3 region has 14 residues. Between the trimmed V and J ends, which lost 6 bases and 6 bases, there was a span of 17 bases. In nucleotides, the CDR3 is TGTGCCATCAGCGAGAAAGGACCGATCGCTGAAGCTTTCTTT. Its translation: CAISEKGPIAEAFF.

The V and J genes are TRBV5-8 and TRBJ2-3; no firm D call. Deletions cut 0 bases from V and 5 bases from J, with 13 bases between. The CDR3 consists of 15 residues. Germline V gene data show CDR1 as SGHTS and CDR2 as YDEGEE. The CDR3 protein is CASSLDIGGGDTQYF. The CDR3 DNA is TGTGCCAGCAGCTTGGATATTGGTGGTGGAGATACGCAGTATTTT.

This rearrangement joins TRBV9 to TRBJ2-5, with 10 bases fitting TRBD1. This CDR3 has 18 residues. The V gene end was trimmed by 3 bases and the J gene end by 1 base; junction bases not matched to a gene: 12. CDR1 is SGDLS and CDR2 is YYNGEE in the germline V gene. CDR3 coding DNA: TGTGCCAGCAGCGCCCGGGACAGGGGAAGCCCTTTCCAAGAGACCCAGTACTTC. As protein: CASSARDRGSPFQETQYF. The variable domain in full, completed from reference TRBV9 and TRBJ2-5, reads DSGVTQTPKHLITATGQRVTLRCSPRSGDLSVYWYQQSLDQGLQFLIQYYNGEERAKGNILERFSAQQFPDLHSELNLSSLELGDSALYFCASSARDRGSPFQETQYFGPGTRLLVL.

This clone was picked up one time. The chain combines TRBV6-5 with TRBJ2-5; D possibly uses TRBD1 or TRBD2 (6 bases each). Germline CDR1 MNHEY, CDR2 SVGAGI. Between the trimmed V and J ends, which lost 5 bases and 1 base, there was a span of 11 bases. The CDR3 totals 14 residues. The CDR3 DNA is TGTGCCAGCAGTGCGGGACACAGCCAAGAGACCCAGTACTTC. It encodes CASSAGHSQETQYF.

The chain couples TRBV5-5 to TRBJ2-2; a possible D gene is TRBD1 (6 bases). CDR3 length: 13 amino acids. Germline V CDR1 and CDR2: SGHKS, YYEKEE (reference sequence). V was trimmed by 4 bases and J by 5 bases, leaving 9 bases between them. CDR3 sequence (DNA): TGTGCCAGCAGCCCAGGACAGACCGGGGAGCTGTTTTTT. Encoded protein: CASSPGQTGELFF.

The V call is TRBV11-2, the J call TRBJ2-3, with D hard to call. CDR3 length equals 17 residues. The germline V and J ends were trimmed by 2 bases and 1 base, with 16 bases remaining between them. Per germline, CDR1 SGHAT and CDR2 FQNNGV. The CDR3 DNA sequence: TGTGCCAGCAGCTTACTCCTGAGAGGCGGTGGCACAGATACGCAGTATTTT. Amino acids: CASSLLLRGGGTDTQYF.

The V and J genes are TRBV5-6 and TRBJ2-2; D not certain. V lost 0 bases to trimming and J lost 3 bases, with 9 bases between them. Per germline, CDR1 SGHDT and CDR2 YYEEEE. The CDR3 loop spans 15 amino acids. As DNA, the CDR3 is TGTGCCAGCAGCTTGGAGGCCACATACACCGGGGAGCTGTTTTTT. Residues: CASSLEATYTGELFF.

As for this clone: The sample contains more than one DNA sequence encoding this CDR3. The rearrangement links TRBV28 to TRBJ2-7, with D hard to call. The ends were cut back, 6 bases at V and 2 bases at J, with 8 bases in the middle. The length of the CDR3 is 12 residues. Germline V lookup: CDR1 MDHEN, CDR2 SYDVKM. Here the CDR3 reads CASSLGTYEQYF. In DNA, the CDR3 is TGTGCCAGCAGCCTGGGTACCTACGAGCAGTACTTC.

V usage is TRBV5-1 and J usage is TRBJ1-5; TRBD1 might be the D (6 bases). Germline V gene sequence: CDR1 SGHRS, CDR2 YFSETQ. The CDR3 runs 15 residues. Deletions cut 0 bases from V and 4 bases from J, with 11 bases between. The DNA for the CDR3 is TGCGCCAGCAGCTTGGACAACAGGGAAAATCAGCCCCAGCATTTT. It specifies CASSLDNRENQPQHF.

The V and J genes are TRBV7-2 and TRBJ2-1; D is possibly TRBD2 (6 bases). CDR1 and CDR2 (germline): SGHTA, FQGNSA. The CDR3 runs 15 residues. V lost 2 bases and J 2 bases, leaving 10 bases between the germline ends. The CDR3 reads CASSLSAGPYNEQFF. The CDR3 region has the DNA TGTGCCAGCAGCTTATCCGCGGGACCCTACAATGAGCAGTTCTTC.

This clone came up once. The chain is built from TRBV18 and TRBJ2-7; tentatively, D is TRBD2 (5 bases). The CDR3 contains 13 residues. The germline V gene has CDR1 KGHSH and CDR2 LQKENI. Trimming removed 3 bases at V and 5 bases at J, with 11 bases between. CDR3 nucleotides: TGTGCCAGCTCACCTTCGGGATCCAACGAGCAGTACTTC. Its translation: CASSPSGSNEQYF.

This clone occurred once. The chain uses TRBV7-2 and TRBJ1-5; maybe TRBD1 (6 bases). CDR3 length: 15 residues. Trimming shortened V by 5 bases and J by 2 bases, and 13 bases separated the two germline ends. The germline CDR1 and CDR2 sequences are SGHTA and FQGNSA. The CDR3 sequence is CASSRSGVGNQPQHF. The CDR3 coding sequence is TGTGCCAGCAGCCGCTCAGGGGTGGGCAATCAGCCCCAGCATTTT.

This chain joins TRBV21-1 and TRBJ2-1; the D call in the table, TRBD2, was not verified against the DNA. TRBV21-1 is a documented pseudogene. The CDR3 is made up of 15 amino acids. CDR3 loop: CAQRKGGVRYNEQFF. The DNA of the CDR3 is TGTGCTCAGCGCAAAGGCGGGGTTCGCTACAATGAGCAGTTCTTC.

V usage is TRBV5-1 and J usage is TRBJ1-4; no clear D. V lost 0 bases to trimming and J lost 13 bases, with 1 base between them. The CDR3 consists of 9 residues. The germline CDR1 and CDR2 sequences are SGHRS and YFSETQ. CDR3 nucleotide sequence: TGCGCCAGCAGCTTGGCACTGTTTTTT. Its protein product is CASSLALFF.

The chain carries TRBV2 and TRBJ2-1, with TRBD1 matching 8 bases. The ends lost 6 bases at V and 7 bases at J; junction bases unmatched: 11. The CDR3 length is 15 residues. The germline gives CDR1 SNHLY, CDR2 FYNNEI. CDR3 nucleotides: TGTGCCAGCAGGACCCGGACAGGGCTACCAAATGAGCAGTTCTTC. Translation: CASRTRTGLPNEQFF. Based on the CDR3 plus reference TRBV2 and TRBJ2-1, the full variable domain is EPEVTQTPSHQVTQMGQEVILRCVPISNHLYFYWYRQILGQKVEFLVSFYNNEISEKSEIFDDQFSVERPDGSNFTLKIRSTKLEDSAMYFCASRTRTGLPNEQFFGPGTRLTVL.

This clone was seen just once. The chain recombines TRBV6-1 with TRBJ2-4; D is tentatively TRBD1 or TRBD2 (5 bases each). CDR3 length: 14 residues. The V gene's germline CDR1 is MNHNS and CDR2 SASEGT. V was pared by 6 bases and J by 6 bases, with 15 bases between. This CDR3 is CASRGVSIGNIQYF. The CDR3 bases are TGTGCCAGCAGGGGGGTCTCGATCGGAAACATTCAGTACTTC.

V is TRBV29-1 and J is TRBJ1-2; 7 bases map to TRBD1. V shed 4 bases and J 6 bases; nucleotides not matched to a gene: 8. Germline CDR1 reads SQVTM; CDR2 reads ANQGSEA. The CDR3 runs to 13 residues. The CDR3, as DNA: TGCAGCGTTGGGCCCGGGCAGGGGGATGGCTACACCTTC. It translates to CSVGPGQGDGYTF. Based on the CDR3 plus reference TRBV29-1 and TRBJ1-2, the full variable domain is SAVISQKPSRDICQRGTSLTIQCQVDSQVTMMFWYRQQPGQSLTLIATANQGSEATYESGFVIDKFPISRPNLTFSTLTVSNMSPEDSSIYLCSVGPGQGDGYTFGSGTRLTVV.

Concerning this clone: Being one base from a much bigger clone, this may be a read error. Other DNA sequences in the sample encode the same CDR3. This chain uses TRBV5-6 with TRBJ1-1, with D unclear. Germline CDR1 is SGHDT and CDR2 is YYEEEE. CDR3 size: 11 residues. The V end lost 2 bases, the J end lost 2 bases, and 1 base lay between the germline ends. CDR3 amino acids: CASSLNTEAFF. The CDR3 coding sequence is TGTGCCAGCAGCTTAAACACTGAAGCTTTCTTT.

The chain couples TRBV5-1 to TRBJ2-3, with 10 bases aligning to TRBD1. The CDR3 is made up of 16 amino acids. Trimming cost V 3 bases and J 2 bases; bases outside gene matches: 6. Germline CDR1 is SGHRS and CDR2 is YFSETQ. The CDR3 sequence: CASSSGTGDSTDTQYF. The DNA of the CDR3 is TGCGCCAGCAGCTCCGGGACAGGGGACTCCACAGATACGCAGTATTTT.

J is TRBJ1-4 and V is TRBV6-1; D unresolved. This CDR3 is 14 amino acids long. The V end was cut by 6 bases, the J end by 5 bases, with 13 bases between. CDR1 and CDR2 from the germline V gene are MNHNS and SASEGT. CDR3 protein: CASRTLYKNEKLFF. CDR3 nucleotide sequence: TGTGCCAGCAGAACACTGTATAAGAATGAAAAACTGTTTTTT.

This chain joins TRBV5-4 and TRBJ2-3; 12 bases fit TRBD2. The CDR3 spans 15 residues. Trimming took 6 bases from V and 4 from J; bases not matched to a gene: 6. Germline loops: CDR1 SGHNT, CDR2 YYREEE (reference sequence). The CDR3 protein is CASTQGLAGSDTQYF. CDR3 bases: TGTGCCAGCACCCAAGGACTAGCGGGATCAGATACGCAGTATTTT.

V gene TRBV11-2 combines with J gene TRBJ2-5, with D unresolved. The CDR3 has 12 residues. Germline lookup yields CDR1 SGHAT and CDR2 FQNNGV. Trimming left V 4 bases short and J 4 bases short, with 7 bases between. The CDR3 reads CASSWQGETQYF. Here the CDR3 DNA reads TGTGCCAGCAGCTGGCAAGGAGAGACCCAGTACTTC.

J is TRBJ2-7 and V is TRBV13; 7 bases are a match to TRBD1. Unmatched junction bases numbered 17, after V lost 0 bases and J lost 0 bases. The CDR3 length is 20 residues. Germline-derived CDR1 and CDR2 are PRHDT and FYEKMQ (reference sequence). The DNA of the CDR3 is TGTGCCAGCAGCTTAGGGCCCGGTACAACAGGGGCTGATAGCTCCTACGAGCAGTACTTC. Translating gives CASSLGPGTTGADSSYEQYF.

This clone was seen a few times. This chain links TRBV12-5 with TRBJ1-1; no clear D gene. Germline CDR1 LGHNT, CDR2 FRNRAP. The V end was cut by 6 bases, the J end by 2 bases, with 7 bases between. The CDR3 is 12 amino acids. CDR3: CASGQVNTEAFF. The CDR3 DNA reads as TGTGCTAGTGGCCAAGTCAACACTGAAGCTTTCTTT.

The V call is TRBV30, the J call TRBJ2-5; D might be TRBD1 (6 bases). Per the germline V gene, CDR1 is GTSNPN and CDR2 is SVGIG (reference sequence). Trimming removed 2 bases at V and 4 bases at J, with 11 bases between. The length of the CDR3 is 13 residues. CDR3 loop: CAWSMSRGETQYF. The DNA of the CDR3 is TGTGCCTGGAGTATGAGCAGGGGAGAGACCCAGTACTTC.

The chain joins TRBV7-2 to TRBJ2-5; D gene ambiguous. This CDR3 has 12 residues. Germline CDR1 reads SGHTA; CDR2 reads FQGNSA. With 4 bases removed from V and 3 bases from J, the gap between germline ends came to 6 bases. The CDR3 nucleotides are TGTGCCAGCAGCTCGGCCGAAGAGACCCAGTACTTC. This gives the protein CASSSAEETQYF.